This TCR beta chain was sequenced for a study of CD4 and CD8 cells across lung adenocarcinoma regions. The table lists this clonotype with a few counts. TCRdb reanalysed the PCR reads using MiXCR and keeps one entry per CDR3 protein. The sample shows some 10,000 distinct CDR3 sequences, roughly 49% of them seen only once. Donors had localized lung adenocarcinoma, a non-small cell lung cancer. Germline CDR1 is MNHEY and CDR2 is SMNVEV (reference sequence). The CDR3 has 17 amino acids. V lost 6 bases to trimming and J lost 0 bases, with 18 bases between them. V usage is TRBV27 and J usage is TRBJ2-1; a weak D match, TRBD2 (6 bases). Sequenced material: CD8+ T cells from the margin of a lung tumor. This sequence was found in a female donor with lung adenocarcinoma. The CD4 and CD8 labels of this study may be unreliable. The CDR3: CASSQARGKSSYNEQFF. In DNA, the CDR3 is TGTGCCAGCAGCCAGGCCCGCGGGAAGAGCTCCTACAATGAGCAGTTCTTC.